Below, 20 T cell receptor beta chains from the same sample are listed, as sequenced in a study of T cell repertoires in cytomegalovirus infection. Their antigens remain unidentified. MiXCR, run by TCRdb on the reads, gives a single entry per CDR3 protein. There are about 830,000 distinct CDR3 sequences in the sample; around a third occur only once, and around 12% lies in the top ten. Sequenced material: cultured CD8+ T cells from PBMCs, taken from culture after CMV antigen stimulation. These receptors were taken from a human donor in good health (CMV status not recorded). Some clones in this sample may be carry-over from other donors' samples.

This clonotype was picked up a small number of times. The chain joins TRBV27 to TRBJ2-3; tentatively, D is TRBD1 or TRBD2 (5 bases each). This CDR3 spans 13 amino acids. Trimming removed 5 bases from V and 6 bases from J, with 12 bases in between. Germline V lookup: CDR1 MNHEY, CDR2 SMNVEV (reference sequence). CDR3 protein: CASSPYWGDTQYF. Here the CDR3 DNA reads TGTGCCAGCAGTCCCTACTGGGGGGATACGCAGTATTTT.

The CDR3 nucleotides read TGTGCCACCAGGACAGGGGGGCCCGGGGAGCTGTTTTTT. Amino acid sequence: CATRTGGPGELFF. The chain links TRBV6-1 to TRBJ2-2; 10 positions agree with TRBD1. The CDR3 has 13 amino acids. J lost 6 bases, V lost 10 bases, and 5 bases had no gene match. Germline CDR1 reads MNHNS; CDR2 reads SASEGT.

The V gene is TRBV6-6, the J gene TRBJ2-6; no reliable D call. V dropped 0 bases and J dropped 6 bases, with 15 bases sitting between them. Germline V lookup: CDR1 MNHNY, CDR2 SVGAGI (reference sequence). This CDR3 comprises 17 residues. The CDR3: CASSYSMSPLEANVLTF. CDR3 nucleotides: TGTGCCAGCAGTTACTCGATGTCACCCCTCGAGGCCAACGTCCTGACTTTC.

Many counts were recorded for this clonotype. The CDR3 loop is CASSTRTSGGTDTQYF. The CDR3 bases are TGTGCCAGCAGCACTAGGACTAGCGGGGGCACAGATACGCAGTATTTT. V gene TRBV7-8 combines with J gene TRBJ2-3; 12 nucleotides line up with TRBD2. There are 16 residues in the CDR3. The J segment lost 1 base and the V segment lost 5 bases, leaving 4 bases of the junction unmatched. The germline V gene encodes CDR1 SGHVS and CDR2 FQNEAQ.

At least ten counts were recorded for this clonotype. The gene calls are TRBV7-2 and TRBJ2-2, with D possibly matching TRBD2 (6 bases). The CDR3 totals 16 residues. Looked up from germline, CDR1 is SGHTA and CDR2 is FQGNSA. The V gene lost 6 bases and the J gene lost 4 bases, with 18 bases spanning the gap. The CDR3 DNA reads TGTGCCAGCAGGCGGGGATCCCCCGCGGGCACCGGGGAGCTGTTTTTT. Translating gives CASRRGSPAGTGELFF.

This clonotype was seen just once. A read error may account for a junction end that differs from germline. The J gene is TRBJ1-5, the V gene TRBV7-6; D might be TRBD1 (6 bases). The CDR3 totals 13 residues. Germline-derived CDR1 and CDR2 are SGHVS and FNYEAQ. CDR3 sequence reads: CVSSLGGNQPQHF. Written as DNA, the CDR3 is TGTGTCAGCAGCTTAGGGGGAAATCAGCCCCAGCATTTT.

The chain has TRBV7-6 and TRBJ1-1, with D perhaps TRBD1 (5 bases). Germline V gene data show CDR1 as SGHVS and CDR2 as FNYEAQ. This CDR3 comprises 15 residues. V gave up 5 bases and J gave up 7 bases, with 20 bases separating them. The CDR3 is CASSEKGLMGDEAFF. DNA for the CDR3: TGTGCCAGCAGCGAAAAGGGACTCATGGGAGATGAAGCTTTCTTT.

This sequence joins TRBV6-1 and TRBJ1-5; 7 bases align to TRBD1. With 4 bases clipped from V and 7 bases from J, the junction kept 13 bases outside the gene matches. The CDR3 covers 16 residues. Germline assignment: CDR1 MNHNS and CDR2 SASEGT. The CDR3 spells CASSVKLRDSLQPQHF. CDR3 nucleotides: TGTGCCAGCAGTGTAAAACTCCGGGACAGCCTACAGCCCCAGCATTTT.

This clonotype turned up a few times. The V gene is TRBV7-9, the J gene TRBJ2-1, with 13 bases that match TRBD2. V dropped 7 bases and J dropped 10; count of bases not matched to a gene: 10. The CDR3 is made up of 15 amino acids. Germline V lookup: CDR1 SEHNR, CDR2 FQNEAQ (reference sequence). Here the CDR3 reads CASTSGLAGSKEQFF. The DNA of the CDR3 is TGTGCCAGCACCTCGGGACTAGCGGGGTCAAAAGAGCAGTTCTTC. The full variable domain, in which reference TRBV7-9 and TRBJ2-1 provide the parts outside the CDR3, is DTGVSQNPRHKITKRGQNVTFRCDPISEHNRLYWYRQTLGQGPEFLTYFQNEAQLEKSRLLSDRFSAERPKGSFSTLEIQRTEQGDSAMYLCASTSGLAGSKEQFFGPGTRLTVL.

This clonotype was found a few times. The chain joins TRBV12-3 or TRBV12-4 to TRBJ1-1; 11 bases are shared with TRBD1. With 3 bases clipped from V and 6 bases from J, the junction kept 9 bases outside the gene matches. This CDR3 has 16 residues. The DNA of the CDR3 is TGTGCCAGCAGTTTCTGGACAGGGGGCAGTATGGCTGAAGCTTTCTTT. Protein sequence: CASSFWTGGSMAEAFF.

V usage is TRBV12-3 or TRBV12-4 and J usage is TRBJ2-2, with D maybe TRBD1 (6 bases). V lost 5 bases, J lost 3 bases, and 13 bases lay in between. This CDR3 has 15 amino acids. CDR3: CASSTRDMYTGELFF. CDR3 DNA sequence: TGTGCCAGCAGTACCCGGGACATGTACACCGGGGAGCTGTTTTTT.

This clonotype has only a few counts. J is TRBJ2-7 and V is TRBV6-1; TRBD1 matches at 9 bases. The germline gives CDR1 MNHNS, CDR2 SASEGT. V dropped 4 bases and J dropped 5; count of bases not matched to a gene: 15. CDR3 length: 17 amino acids. The CDR3 region has the DNA TGTGCCAGCAGTGGCCGACAGGGGGTACCCCTTTGGGACGAGCAGTACGTC. It codes for CASSGRQGVPLWDEQYV.

This clonotype occurred a few times. The chain joins TRBV6-4 to TRBJ2-2; TRBD1 agrees at 12 bases. Trimming took 3 bases from V and 5 from J; bases not matched to a gene: 10. Germline V gene sequence: CDR1 MRHNA, CDR2 SNTAGT. This CDR3 comprises 18 residues. In DNA, the CDR3 is TGTGCCAGCAGTGAGGCCGGGACAGGGGGCTTTCGGACCGGGGAGCTGTTTTTT. Protein product: CASSEAGTGGFRTGELFF.

The CDR3 DNA reads as TGTGCCAGCAGCCTCCAAGCCCCAGGGAACACTGAAGCTTTCTTT. Residues: CASSLQAPGNTEAFF. The chain couples TRBV7-8 to TRBJ1-1, with D uncertain. The CDR3 extends over 15 amino acids. The V gene lost 5 bases and the J gene lost 1 base, with 14 bases spanning the gap. Germline lookup yields CDR1 SGHVS and CDR2 FQNEAQ.

This chain uses TRBV6-5 with TRBJ2-3, with a tentative D call TRBD2 (7 bases). The CDR3 consists of 13 residues. The germline gives CDR1 MNHEY, CDR2 SVGAGI. Deletions cut 5 bases from V and 10 bases from J, with 16 bases between. CDR3 nucleotides: TGTGCCAGCAGTCCCGGGGGGCAAGTGGCGCAGTATTTT. Amino acid sequence: CASSPGGQVAQYF.

This clonotype was recorded a few times. The rearrangement joins TRBV27 to TRBJ2-5, with 8 bases identical to TRBD2. CDR1 and CDR2 from the germline V gene are MNHEY and SMNVEV (reference sequence). Trimming took 3 bases from V and 2 from J; bases not matched to a gene: 2. The CDR3 has 14 amino acids. CDR3 loop: CASSFGTRQETQYF. The CDR3 DNA reads as TGTGCCAGCAGTTTTGGGACTAGACAAGAGACCCAGTACTTC.

The rearrangement joins TRBV5-4 to TRBJ1-4; no firm D call. CDR1 and CDR2 (germline): SGHNT, YYREEE (reference sequence). Trimming took off 2 bases at V and 3 bases at J, with 11 bases between the two ends. This CDR3 spans 15 amino acids. The CDR3, as DNA: TGTGCCAGCAGCTTTTCCAGGTTGGCTAATGAAAAACTGTTTTTT. It yields the protein CASSFSRLANEKLFF.

The sample holds a few counts of this clonotype. The gene calls are TRBV5-5 and TRBJ1-5, with 7 nucleotides matching TRBD1. This CDR3 is 14 amino acids long. CDR1 and CDR2 from the germline V gene are SGHKS and YYEKEE (reference sequence). The ends lost 5 bases at V and 8 bases at J; junction bases unmatched: 10. The CDR3 DNA is TGTGCCAGCAGTTTTGTGACAGGGAGAGAGCCCCAGCATTTT. Encoded protein: CASSFVTGREPQHF.

This clonotype has just a few counts. V and J are TRBV14 and TRBJ2-5; TRBD2 is a possible D gene (5 bases). V gave up 0 bases and J gave up 2 bases, with 10 bases separating them. This CDR3 has 15 amino acids. Germline CDR1 is SGHDN and CDR2 is FVKESK. The CDR3 reads CASSQDSRGQETQYF. In DNA, the CDR3 is TGTGCCAGCAGCCAAGATAGCAGAGGGCAAGAGACCCAGTACTTC.

The rearrangement joins TRBV10-2 to TRBJ2-7; a possible D gene is TRBD1 (6 bases). Trimming left V 4 bases short and J 3 bases short, with 10 bases between. CDR1 is WSHSY, CDR2 SAAADI, per germline. There are 13 residues in the CDR3. In DNA form, the CDR3 reads TGCGCCAGCAGTGCCGGACAGCTCTACGAGCAGTACTTC. It specifies CASSAGQLYEQYF.